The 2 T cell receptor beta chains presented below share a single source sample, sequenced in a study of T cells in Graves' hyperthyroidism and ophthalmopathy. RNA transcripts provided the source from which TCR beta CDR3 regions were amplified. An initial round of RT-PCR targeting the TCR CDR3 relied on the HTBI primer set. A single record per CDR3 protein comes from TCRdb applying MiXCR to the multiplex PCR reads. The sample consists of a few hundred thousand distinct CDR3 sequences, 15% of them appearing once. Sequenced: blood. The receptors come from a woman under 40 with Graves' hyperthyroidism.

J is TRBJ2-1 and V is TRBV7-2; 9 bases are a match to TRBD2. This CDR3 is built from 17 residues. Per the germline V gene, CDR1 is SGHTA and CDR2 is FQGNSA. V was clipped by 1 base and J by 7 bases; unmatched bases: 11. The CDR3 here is CASSLGVARLAGNEQFF. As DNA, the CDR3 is TGTGCCAGCAGCTTAGGAGTTGCTCGGCTAGCGGGAAATGAGCAGTTCTTC. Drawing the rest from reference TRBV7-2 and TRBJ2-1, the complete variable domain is GAGVSQSPSNKVTEKGKDVELRCDPISGHTALYWYRQSLGQGLEFLIYFQGNSAPDKSGLPSDRFSAERTGGSVSTLTIQRTQQEDSAVYLCASSLGVARLAGNEQFFGPGTRLTVL.

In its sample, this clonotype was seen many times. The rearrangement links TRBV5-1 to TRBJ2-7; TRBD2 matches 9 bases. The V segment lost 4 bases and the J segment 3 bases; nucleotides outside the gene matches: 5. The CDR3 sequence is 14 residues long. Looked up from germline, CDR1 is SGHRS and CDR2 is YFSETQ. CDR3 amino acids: CASSTDSGSYEQYF. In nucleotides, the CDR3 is TGCGCCAGCAGCACCGATAGCGGGAGCTACGAGCAGTACTTC.